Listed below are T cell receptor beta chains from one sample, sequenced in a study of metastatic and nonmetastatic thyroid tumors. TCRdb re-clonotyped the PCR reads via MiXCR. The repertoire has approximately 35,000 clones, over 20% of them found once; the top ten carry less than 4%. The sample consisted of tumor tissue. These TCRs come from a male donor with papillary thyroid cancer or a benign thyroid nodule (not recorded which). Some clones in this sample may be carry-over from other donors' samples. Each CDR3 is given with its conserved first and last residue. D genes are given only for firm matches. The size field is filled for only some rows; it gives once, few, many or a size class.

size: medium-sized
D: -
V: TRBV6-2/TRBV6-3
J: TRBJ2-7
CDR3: CASSAGTYYEQYF
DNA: TGTGCCAGCAGCGCCGGGACTTACTACGAGCAGTACTTC

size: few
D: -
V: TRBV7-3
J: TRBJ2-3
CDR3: CASSSNTDTQYF
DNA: TGTGCCAGCAGCTCTAACACAGATACGCAGTACTTT

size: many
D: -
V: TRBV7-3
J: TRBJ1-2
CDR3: CASSSGYGYTF
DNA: TGTGCCAGCAGCTCAGGGTATGGCTACACCTTC

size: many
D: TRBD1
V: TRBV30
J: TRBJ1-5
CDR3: CAWATGGGQPQHF
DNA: TGTGCCTGGGCTACAGGGGGCGGGCAGCCCCAGCATTTT

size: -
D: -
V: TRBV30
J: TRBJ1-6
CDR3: CAWSRQESPLHF
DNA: TGTGCCTGGAGCAGACAAGAATCACCCCTCCACTTT

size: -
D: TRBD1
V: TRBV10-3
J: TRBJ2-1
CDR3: CAISERGTEYSSYNEQFF
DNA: TGTGCCATCAGTGAGCGAGGGACAGAGTACAGCTCCTACAATGAGCAGTTCTTC

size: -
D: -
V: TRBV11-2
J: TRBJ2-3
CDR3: CASSLRIAGGDTQYF
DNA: TGTGCCAGCAGCTTAAGGATAGCCGGGGGCGATACGCAGTATTTT

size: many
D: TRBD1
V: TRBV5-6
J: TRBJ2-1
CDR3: CASSLRFGTGSDNEQFF
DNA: TGTGCCAGCAGCTTGCGGTTCGGGACAGGGTCGGACAATGAGCAGTTCTTC

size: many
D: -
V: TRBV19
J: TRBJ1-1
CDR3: CASSIPARGTEAFF
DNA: TGTGCCAGTAGTATCCCCGCCAGGGGCACTGAAGCTTTCTTT

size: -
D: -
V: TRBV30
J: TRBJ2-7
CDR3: CAWTQGGYEQYF
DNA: TGTGCCTGGACTCAAGGAGGTTACGAGCAGTACTTC